This T cell receptor (beta chain) was obtained from a study of T-cell memory formation after mild COVID-19. The wider study: Among the donors, TCR clusters were largely specific to each donor. Overall study results and limits: Memory from before infection featured some responding clones, which suggests cross-reactive memory joined. Shrinking CD4+ clones were chiefly CM and EM; CD8+ ones were chiefly EMRA.

Constant-segment primers served in 5'RACE that generated TCR alpha and TCR beta cDNA libraries bearing sample barcodes and UMIs. MiXCR was run by TCRdb on the 5' RACE reads, yielding one entry per CDR3 protein. This sample carries some 300,000 distinct CDR3 sequences, about 20% of them seen once, and the ten largest clones take roughly 23%. Trimming stripped 0 bases from V and 1 base from J, with 16 bases between. The CDR3 has 17 residues. The V gene's germline CDR1 is SGHRS and CDR2 YFSETQ. This clonotype was recorded a few times. The antigen remains unidentified. The sequencing input was PBMCs or a T cell subset sorted from them (not recorded which). The TCR originated in a young man who had mild COVID-19 (a few samples of this study predate the infection). Cell type and time point are not known. The chain recombines TRBV5-1 with TRBJ2-5; D might be TRBD1 or TRBD2, each matching 6 bases. Here the CDR3 reads CASSLGGRGALQETQYF. The CDR3 DNA is TGCGCCAGCAGCTTGGGGGGGCGCGGGGCCCTCCAAGAGACCCAGTACTTC.